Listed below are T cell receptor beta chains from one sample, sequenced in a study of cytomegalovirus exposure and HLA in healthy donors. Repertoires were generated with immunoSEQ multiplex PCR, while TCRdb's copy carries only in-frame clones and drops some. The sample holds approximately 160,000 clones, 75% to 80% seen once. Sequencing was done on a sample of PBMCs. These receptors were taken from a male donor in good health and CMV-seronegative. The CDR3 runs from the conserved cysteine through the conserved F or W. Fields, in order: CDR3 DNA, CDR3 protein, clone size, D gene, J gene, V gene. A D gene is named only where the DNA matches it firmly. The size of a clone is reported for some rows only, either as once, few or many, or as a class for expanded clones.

DNA: TGTGCCAGCAGCCCCGACAGGGTGGCAGGAGAGACCCAGTACTTC
CDR3: CASSPDRVAGETQYF
size: -
D: TRBD1
J: TRBJ2-5
V: TRBV11-2

DNA: TGCGCCAGCAGCCCCCGGACAGCCGCGAACACCGGGGAGCTGTTTTTT
CDR3: CASSPRTAANTGELFF
size: -
D: -
J: TRBJ2-2
V: TRBV5-1

DNA: TGTGCCTTAAGGGAGGGGAACTTCTATGGCTACACCTTC
CDR3: CALREGNFYGYTF
size: -
D: -
J: TRBJ1-2
V: TRBV30

DNA: TGTGCCAGCAGCTTAGATTGGTGGCTGGGGCGCTGGGAGACCCAGTACTTC
CDR3: CASSLDWWLGRWETQYF
size: -
D: -
J: TRBJ2-5
V: TRBV11-2

DNA: TGCGCCAGCAGCTTAGCCGGGACTGGGGGGGATACGCAGTATTTT
CDR3: CASSLAGTGGDTQYF
size: -
D: -
J: TRBJ2-3
V: TRBV5-1

DNA: TGTGCCAGCAGCTATCCGGGACTTAGTACAGACACTGAAGCTTTCTTT
CDR3: CASSYPGLSTDTEAFF
size: -
D: -
J: TRBJ1-1
V: TRBV7-2

DNA: TGTGCCAGCAGGGATGCACTCAAGGGACAGCTGAACACTGAAGCTTTCTTT
CDR3: CASRDALKGQLNTEAFF
size: -
D: TRBD1
J: TRBJ1-1
V: TRBV2

DNA: TGCGCCAGCAGCTTGGACAGGGGGCGAAATGAGCAGTTCTTC
CDR3: CASSLDRGRNEQFF
size: once
D: TRBD1
J: TRBJ2-1
V: TRBV5-1

DNA: TGTGCCAGCAGCTTTGCAGGTTTCGGCACTGAAGCTTTCTTT
CDR3: CASSFAGFGTEAFF
size: -
D: -
J: TRBJ1-1
V: TRBV7-9

DNA: TGTGCCAGCAGCTTAGCTGGGACAGGGGGCCCCTACGAGCAGTACTTC
CDR3: CASSLAGTGGPYEQYF
size: -
D: TRBD1
J: TRBJ2-7
V: TRBV7-9

DNA: TGTGCCAGCAGCGCTGGGACTAGGTTCGAGCAGTACTTC
CDR3: CASSAGTRFEQYF
size: -
D: TRBD2
J: TRBJ2-7
V: TRBV9

DNA: TGTGCCAGCAGAAAGGACAGCTATGGCTACACCTTC
CDR3: CASRKDSYGYTF
size: -
D: -
J: TRBJ1-2
V: TRBV11-2

DNA: TGTTCCAGCAGCTCGGGTCATTCACCCCTCCACTTT
CDR3: CSSSSGHSPLHF
size: -
D: -
J: TRBJ1-6
V: TRBV7-9

DNA: TGTGCCATCACCAACCGGGGGGGGGAGCAGTACTTC
CDR3: CAITNRGGEQYF
size: -
D: TRBD2
J: TRBJ2-7
V: TRBV10-3

DNA: TGTGCCTCTCAACAGGGAAACACCATATATTTT
CDR3: CASQQGNTIYF
size: -
D: -
J: TRBJ1-3
V: TRBV6-5

DNA: TGTGCCAGTAGTATCGCAGGCATGGTCGAGACCCAGTACTTC
CDR3: CASSIAGMVETQYF
size: -
D: -
J: TRBJ2-5
V: TRBV19

DNA: TGTGCCAGCAGCTTAGTTGGTGCGGGGGCCTTCACCGGGGAGCTGTTTTTT
CDR3: CASSLVGAGAFTGELFF
size: few
D: -
J: TRBJ2-2
V: TRBV7-6

DNA: TGTGCCAGCAGCTACCAAAGCCCTGCGGTTTATACGCAGTATTTT
CDR3: CASSYQSPAVYTQYF
size: -
D: -
J: TRBJ2-3
V: TRBV7-2

DNA: TGTGCCAGCAGCCCCCGGACTAGCGGTTCCTACAATGAGCAGTTCTTC
CDR3: CASSPRTSGSYNEQFF
size: -
D: TRBD2
J: TRBJ2-1
V: TRBV7-6

DNA: TGTGCCTGGAGTCGACAGGGGAACCACGAGCAGTACTTC
CDR3: CAWSRQGNHEQYF
size: -
D: TRBD1
J: TRBJ2-7
V: TRBV30

DNA: TGTGCCAGCAGCCCCCAGCAGGGGTCCTACGAGCAGTACTTC
CDR3: CASSPQQGSYEQYF
size: -
D: -
J: TRBJ2-7
V: TRBV14

DNA: TGTGCCAGCAGGGGGGGAAACAGGGGGCTTGTCAATGAGCAGTTCTTC
CDR3: CASRGGNRGLVNEQFF
size: -
D: TRBD1
J: TRBJ2-1
V: TRBV2

DNA: TGTGCCAGCAGTGGGACAGGACTTAACTATGGCTACACCTTC
CDR3: CASSGTGLNYGYTF
size: -
D: TRBD1
J: TRBJ1-2
V: TRBV25-1

DNA: TGTGCCTGGAATCCCGGGACTAGTGGCCCCAATGAGCAGTTCTTC
CDR3: CAWNPGTSGPNEQFF
size: -
D: TRBD2
J: TRBJ2-1
V: TRBV30

DNA: TGTGCCAGCAGCTTAATGGCGGGCCCACCGACCGGGGAGCTGTTTTTT
CDR3: CASSLMAGPPTGELFF
size: -
D: -
J: TRBJ2-2
V: TRBV7-3

DNA: TGTGCCTGGATTTCCCGGGAGGGTAGGGGATTGAGGACTGAAGCTTTCTTT
CDR3: CAWISREGRGLRTEAFF
size: -
D: -
J: TRBJ1-1
V: TRBV30

DNA: TGCGCCAGCAGCCAAGATTTTGGGGAGGGGAACACCGGGGAGCTGTTTTTT
CDR3: CASSQDFGEGNTGELFF
size: -
D: TRBD2
J: TRBJ2-2
V: TRBV4-3

DNA: TGTGCCAGCAGCTTGGGCCCCCAAGCGGGGGGCTACGAGCAGTACTTC
CDR3: CASSLGPQAGGYEQYF
size: few
D: TRBD2
J: TRBJ2-7
V: TRBV7-7

DNA: TGTGCCAGCAGCTCTAAGGGGGCAGGTGGCTACACCTTC
CDR3: CASSSKGAGGYTF
size: -
D: TRBD1
J: TRBJ1-2
V: TRBV5-4

DNA: TGTGCCAGCAGCCGGGACAGGGGGGCCGGGGCCAACGTCCTGACTTTC
CDR3: CASSRDRGAGANVLTF
size: few
D: TRBD1
J: TRBJ2-6
V: TRBV2

DNA: TGTGCCAGCAGCTTGATACCTAGCGGGGGGAAGGTGACCCAGTACTTC
CDR3: CASSLIPSGGKVTQYF
size: -
D: TRBD2
J: TRBJ2-5
V: TRBV7-2

DNA: TGCAGCGTTGGCCAGAGGCTCGGGGGCACTGAAGCTTTCTTT
CDR3: CSVGQRLGGTEAFF
size: -
D: -
J: TRBJ1-1
V: TRBV29-1

DNA: TGTGCCAGTGGGGCGATGGAGGGACGGAATTCACCCCTCCACTTT
CDR3: CASGAMEGRNSPLHF
size: -
D: -
J: TRBJ1-6
V: TRBV19

DNA: TGTGCCAGCCAATCCGGGATCTCCTACGAGCAGTACTTC
CDR3: CASQSGISYEQYF
size: -
D: -
J: TRBJ2-7
V: TRBV6-1

DNA: TGTGCCAGCAGCACCGAGATCCCGGGACAGGGAGAAGACTTTAACTATGGCTACACCTTC
CDR3: CASSTEIPGQGEDFNYGYTF
size: -
D: TRBD1
J: TRBJ1-2
V: TRBV5-4